The 2 T cell receptor beta chains below come from one sample, sequenced in a study of CD8+ T cells in alopecia areata. Treatment: oral pan-JAK inhibitor, 5-10 mg twice daily. RNA was isolated and reverse transcribed to cDNA, the sequencing template. The protocol was immunoSEQ multiplex PCR, while the TCRdb copy is restricted to in-frame clones and leaves out a portion. The sample shows around 290,000 clones, 58% of them seen only once. Sequencing used CD4+ T cells sorted from blood, obtained at week 24, from a patient treated with tofacitinib. These receptors originate from a human donor with alopecia areata.

There are a few counts of this clone. This sequence joins TRBV30 and TRBJ1-5; 8 positions agree with TRBD1. Germline V gene sequence: CDR1 GTSNPN, CDR2 SVGIG (reference sequence). Losses at the gene ends were 2 bases for V and 4 bases for J; bases not matched to a gene: 1. This CDR3 comprises 13 residues. The CDR3 DNA follows: TGTGCCTGGAGTAGGACAGGGAATCAGCCCCAGCATTTT. Translated, it gives CAWSRTGNQPQHF.

This clone turned up a few times. The chain links TRBV7-2 to TRBJ1-6; D not resolved. Trimming removed 5 bases from V and 2 bases from J, with 7 bases in between. CDR1 and CDR2 from the germline V gene are SGHTA and FQGNSA. CDR3 length: 14 residues. CDR3: CASSPQPYNSPLHF. DNA of the CDR3: TGTGCCAGCAGCCCACAGCCCTATAATTCACCCCTCCACTTT.